This record looks at one TCR beta chain sequence and its context. The antigen is undetermined. This sample was taken from a study of T cell repertoires in cytomegalovirus infection. In the study overall: Well-studied HLA-B-restricted epitopes and recently identified HLA-C-restricted epitopes of CMV were both used in the study. An indication of both CMV infection and matching HLA type came from public TCR beta signatures. Study-level findings and limits: Predominance within the ex vivo response was attributable to HLA-C-restricted CMV-specific TCR beta clonotypes.

Via MiXCR, TCRdb re-called the reads, giving one row per CDR3 protein. This sample has approximately 1,000,000 distinct CDR3 sequences; roughly 30% occur once, and the top ten carry 11% to 15%. The germline V gene has CDR1 SEHNR and CDR2 FQNEAQ (reference sequence). CDR3 size: 17 residues. Trimming took 1 base from V and 0 from J, leaving 12 bases between them. The sample in question was cultured CD8+ T cells from PBMCs, obtained from culture after CMV antigen stimulation. The TCR comes from a human donor in good health (CMV status not recorded). Some clones in this sample may be carry-over from other donors' samples. The chain has TRBV7-9 and TRBJ1-4; no clear D. CDR3 sequence (DNA): TGTGCCAGCAGCTTAGGCAATATGGGGTCAACTAATGAAAAACTGTTTTTT. This codes for CASSLGNMGSTNEKLFF.